A single sample is the source of the 3 T cell receptor beta chains below, sequenced in a study of long-term antiretroviral therapy in people with HIV. Run at survey level, the immunoSEQ assay was version v3.0. TCRdb keeps only in-frame clones here, not all; method: immunoSEQ multiplex PCR. The sample yields some 17,000 clones, approximately 90% seen once. The material was unsorted PBMCs, obtained 6.9 years after starting antiretroviral therapy. The origin of the receptors is a man between 50 and 59 years old with HIV.

The chain employs TRBV5-4 and TRBJ2-1; 14 bases are shared with TRBD2. After removal of 4 bases from V and 4 bases from J, the junction contained 7 bases not matched to a gene. The CDR3 runs to 17 residues. Germline V gene sequence: CDR1 SGHNT, CDR2 YYREEE (reference sequence). The CDR3: CASSRGTSGRQYNEQFF. CDR3 nucleotides: TGTGCCAGCAGCCGAGGGACTAGCGGGAGACAGTACAATGAGCAGTTCTTC.

The chain carries TRBV10-3 and TRBJ2-5; no reliable D call. CDR3 length: 13 amino acids. Trimming stripped 2 bases from V and 1 base from J, with 5 bases between. The germline CDR1 and CDR2 sequences are ENHRY and SYGVKD. The CDR3 is CAISEISQETQYF. DNA of the CDR3: TGTGCCATCAGTGAGATATCCCAAGAGACCCAGTACTTC.

The chain recombines TRBV11-1 with TRBJ2-1; D gene uncertain. The CDR3 runs to 12 residues. CDR1 is SGHAT, CDR2 FQDESV, per germline (reference sequence). V dropped 2 bases and J dropped 8 bases, with 7 bases sitting between them. CDR3 loop: CASSLSSDEQFF. CDR3 nucleotides: TGTGCCAGCAGCTTAAGTTCGGATGAGCAGTTCTTC.